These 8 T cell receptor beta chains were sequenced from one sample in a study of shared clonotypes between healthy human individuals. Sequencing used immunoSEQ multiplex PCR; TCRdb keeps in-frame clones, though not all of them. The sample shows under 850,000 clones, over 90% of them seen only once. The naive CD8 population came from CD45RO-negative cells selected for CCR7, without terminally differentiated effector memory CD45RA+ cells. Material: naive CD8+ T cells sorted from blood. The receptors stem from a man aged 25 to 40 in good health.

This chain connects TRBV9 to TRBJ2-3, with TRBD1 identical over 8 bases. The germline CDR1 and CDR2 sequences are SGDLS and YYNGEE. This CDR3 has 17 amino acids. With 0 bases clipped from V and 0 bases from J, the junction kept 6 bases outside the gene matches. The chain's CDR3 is CASSVDGGTGSTDTQYF. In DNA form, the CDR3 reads TGTGCCAGCAGCGTAGACGGCGGGACAGGAAGCACAGATACGCAGTATTTT.

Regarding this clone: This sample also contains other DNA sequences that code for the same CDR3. The CDR3 region is CASSIGGYNQPQHF. CDR3 sequence (DNA): TGTGCCAGTAGTATAGGAGGGTACAATCAGCCCCAGCATTTT. The J gene is TRBJ1-5, the V gene TRBV19; D call uncertain. V lost 1 base to trimming and J lost 3 bases, with 7 bases between them. CDR3 length: 14 amino acids. CDR1 LNHDA and CDR2 SQIVND come from the germline V gene (reference sequence). Supplemented by reference TRBV19 and TRBJ1-5, the full variable domain reads DGGITQSPKYLFRKEGQNVTLSCEQNLNHDAMYWYRQDPGQGLRLIYYSQIVNDFQKGDIAEGYSVSREKKESFPLTVTSAQKNPTAFYLCASSIGGYNQPQHFGDGTRLSIL.

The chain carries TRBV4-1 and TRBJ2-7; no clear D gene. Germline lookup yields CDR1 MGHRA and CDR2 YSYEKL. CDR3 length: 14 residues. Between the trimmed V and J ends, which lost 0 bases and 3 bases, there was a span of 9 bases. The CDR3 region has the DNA TGCGCCAGCAGCCAAGAAGTGACTGGCTACGAGCAGTACTTC. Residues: CASSQEVTGYEQYF.

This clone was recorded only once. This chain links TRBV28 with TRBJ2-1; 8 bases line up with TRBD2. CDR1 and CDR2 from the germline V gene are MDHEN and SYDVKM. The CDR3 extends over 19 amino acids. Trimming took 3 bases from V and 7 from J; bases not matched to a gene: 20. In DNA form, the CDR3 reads TGTGCCAGCAGTTTCCCTCAGACTAGCGCGCCCAATATGAGGAATGAGCAGTTCTTC. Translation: CASSFPQTSAPNMRNEQFF.

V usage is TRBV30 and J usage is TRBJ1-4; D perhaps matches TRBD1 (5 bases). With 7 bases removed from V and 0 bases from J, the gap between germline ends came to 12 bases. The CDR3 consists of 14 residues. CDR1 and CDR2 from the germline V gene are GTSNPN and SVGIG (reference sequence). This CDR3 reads CAYASGATNEKLFF. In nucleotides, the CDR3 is TGTGCCTACGCGTCGGGGGCAACTAATGAAAAACTGTTTTTT.

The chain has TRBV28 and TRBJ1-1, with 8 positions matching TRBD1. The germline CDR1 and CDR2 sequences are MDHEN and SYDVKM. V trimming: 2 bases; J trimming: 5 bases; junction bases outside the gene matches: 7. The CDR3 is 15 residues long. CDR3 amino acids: CASSLPRTGQTEAFF. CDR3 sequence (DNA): TGTGCCAGCAGTTTACCCCGGACAGGGCAGACTGAAGCTTTCTTT.

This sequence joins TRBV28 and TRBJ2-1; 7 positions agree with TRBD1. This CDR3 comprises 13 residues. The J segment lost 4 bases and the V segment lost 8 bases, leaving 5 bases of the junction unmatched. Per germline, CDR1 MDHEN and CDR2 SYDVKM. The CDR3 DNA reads TGTGCCAGCCGACAGGGCAGTTACAATGAGCAGTTCTTC. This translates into CASRQGSYNEQFF.

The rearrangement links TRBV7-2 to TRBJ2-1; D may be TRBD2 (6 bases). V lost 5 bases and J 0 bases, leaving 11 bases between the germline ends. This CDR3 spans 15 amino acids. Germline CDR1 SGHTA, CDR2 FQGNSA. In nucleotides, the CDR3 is TGTGCCAGCAGCCAGCGGGCGAGCTCCTACAATGAGCAGTTCTTC. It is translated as CASSQRASSYNEQFF.